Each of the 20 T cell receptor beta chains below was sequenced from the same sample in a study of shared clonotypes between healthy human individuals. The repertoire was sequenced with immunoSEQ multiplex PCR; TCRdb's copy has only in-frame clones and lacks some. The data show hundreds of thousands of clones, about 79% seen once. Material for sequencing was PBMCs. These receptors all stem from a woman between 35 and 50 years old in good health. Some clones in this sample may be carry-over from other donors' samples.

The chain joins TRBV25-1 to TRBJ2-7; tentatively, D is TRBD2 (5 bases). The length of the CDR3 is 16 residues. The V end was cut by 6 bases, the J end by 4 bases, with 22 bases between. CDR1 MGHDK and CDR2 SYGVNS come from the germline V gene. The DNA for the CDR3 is TGTGCCAGCAGCGACGACTATCTCCAAGTTTTATACGAGCAGTACTTC. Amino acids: CASSDDYLQVLYEQYF.

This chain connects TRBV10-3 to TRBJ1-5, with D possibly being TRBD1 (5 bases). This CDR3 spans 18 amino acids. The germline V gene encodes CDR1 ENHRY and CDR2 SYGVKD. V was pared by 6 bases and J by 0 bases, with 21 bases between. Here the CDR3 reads CAISAGTGRGYSNQPQHF. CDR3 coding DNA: TGTGCCATCAGCGCGGGAACAGGCCGCGGATATAGCAATCAGCCCCAGCATTTT.

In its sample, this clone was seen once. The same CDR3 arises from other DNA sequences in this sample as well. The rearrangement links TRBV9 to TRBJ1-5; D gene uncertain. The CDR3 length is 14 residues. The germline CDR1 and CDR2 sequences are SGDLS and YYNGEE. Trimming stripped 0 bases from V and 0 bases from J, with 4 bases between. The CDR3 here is CASSVEGSNQPQHF. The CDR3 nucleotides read TGTGCCAGCAGCGTAGAGGGTAGCAATCAGCCCCAGCATTTT.

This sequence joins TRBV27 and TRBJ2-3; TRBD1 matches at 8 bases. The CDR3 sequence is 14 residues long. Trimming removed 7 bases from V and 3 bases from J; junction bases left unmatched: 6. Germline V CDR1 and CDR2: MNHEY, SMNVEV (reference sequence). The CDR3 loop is CASTGGPKTDTQYF. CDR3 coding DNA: TGTGCCAGCACAGGGGGCCCCAAAACAGATACGCAGTATTTT.

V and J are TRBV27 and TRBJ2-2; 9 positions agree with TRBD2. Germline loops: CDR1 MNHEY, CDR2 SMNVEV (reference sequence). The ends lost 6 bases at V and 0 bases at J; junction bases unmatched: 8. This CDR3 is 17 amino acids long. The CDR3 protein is CASRSSGRIANTGELFF. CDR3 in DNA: TGTGCCAGCAGAAGTAGCGGGAGAATAGCGAACACCGGGGAGCTGTTTTTT.

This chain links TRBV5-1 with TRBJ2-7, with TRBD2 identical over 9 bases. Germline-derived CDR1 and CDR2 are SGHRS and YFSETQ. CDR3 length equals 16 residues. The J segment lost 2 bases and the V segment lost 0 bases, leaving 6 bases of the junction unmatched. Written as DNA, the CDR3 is TGCGCCAGCAGCTTGGTGGGTCCTAGCGGGGCCTACGAGCAGTACTTC. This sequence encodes CASSLVGPSGAYEQYF.

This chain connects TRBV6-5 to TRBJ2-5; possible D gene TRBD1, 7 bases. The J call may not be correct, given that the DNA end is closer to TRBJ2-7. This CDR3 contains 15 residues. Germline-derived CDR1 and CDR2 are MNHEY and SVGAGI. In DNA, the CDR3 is TGTGCCAGCAGTTACTCGCCCCAGGGGGGCTACGAGCAGTACTTC. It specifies CASSYSPQGGYEQYF.

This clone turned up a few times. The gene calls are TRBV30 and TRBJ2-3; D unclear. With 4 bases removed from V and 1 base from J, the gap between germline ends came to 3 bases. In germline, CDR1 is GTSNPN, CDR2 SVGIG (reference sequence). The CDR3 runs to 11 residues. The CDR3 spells CAWIRTDTQYF. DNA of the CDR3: TGTGCCTGGATCCGCACAGATACGCAGTATTTT.

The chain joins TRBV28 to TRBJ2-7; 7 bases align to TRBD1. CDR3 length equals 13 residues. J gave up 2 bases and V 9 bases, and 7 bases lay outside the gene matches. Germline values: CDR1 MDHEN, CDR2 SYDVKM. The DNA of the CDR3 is TGTGCCAGTTCACAGGGGACCCCCTACGAGCAGTACTTC. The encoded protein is CASSQGTPYEQYF.

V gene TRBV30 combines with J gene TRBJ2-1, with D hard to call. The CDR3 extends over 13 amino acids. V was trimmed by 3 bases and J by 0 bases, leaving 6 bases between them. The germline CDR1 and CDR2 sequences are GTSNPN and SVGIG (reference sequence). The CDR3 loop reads CAWSPGSYNEQFF. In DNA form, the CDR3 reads TGTGCCTGGAGCCCGGGCTCCTACAATGAGCAGTTCTTC.

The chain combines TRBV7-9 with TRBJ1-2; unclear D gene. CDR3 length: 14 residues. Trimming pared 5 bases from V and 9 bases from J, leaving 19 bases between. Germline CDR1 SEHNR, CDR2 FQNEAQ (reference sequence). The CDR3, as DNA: TGTGCCAGCAGCCCCGCCCGGACGGCCTCTAGCTACACCTTC. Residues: CASSPARTASSYTF.

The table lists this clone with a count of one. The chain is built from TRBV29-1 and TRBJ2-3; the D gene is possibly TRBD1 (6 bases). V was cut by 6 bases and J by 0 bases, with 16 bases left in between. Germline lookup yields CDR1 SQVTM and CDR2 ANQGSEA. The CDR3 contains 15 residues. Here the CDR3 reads CSVATTGESTDTQYF. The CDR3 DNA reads TGCAGCGTCGCCACGACAGGCGAAAGCACAGATACGCAGTATTTT.

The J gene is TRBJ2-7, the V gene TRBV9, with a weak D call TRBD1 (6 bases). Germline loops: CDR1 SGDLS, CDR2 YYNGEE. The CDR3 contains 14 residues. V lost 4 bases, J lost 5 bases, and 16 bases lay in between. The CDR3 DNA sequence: TGTGCCAGCAGCCCCCTGACAGGTTCCCACGAGCAGTACTTC. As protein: CASSPLTGSHEQYF.

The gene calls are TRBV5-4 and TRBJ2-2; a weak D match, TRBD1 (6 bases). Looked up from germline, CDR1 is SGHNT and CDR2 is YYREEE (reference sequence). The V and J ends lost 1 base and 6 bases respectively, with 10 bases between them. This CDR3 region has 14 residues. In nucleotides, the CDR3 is TGTGCCAGCAGCTTGAGCAGGGGCCCCGGGGAGCTGTTTTTT. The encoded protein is CASSLSRGPGELFF.

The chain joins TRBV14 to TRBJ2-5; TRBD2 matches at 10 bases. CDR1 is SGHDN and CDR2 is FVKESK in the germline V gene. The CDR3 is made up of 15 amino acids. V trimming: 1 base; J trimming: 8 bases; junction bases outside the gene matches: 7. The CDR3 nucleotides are TGTGCCAGCAGCCAAGTAGTGGCTAGCGGGAGCACCCAGTACTTC. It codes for CASSQVVASGSTQYF.

The CDR3 nucleotides are TGTGCCAGCAGCTTAGGGACAGGGGATCTCTACGAGCAGTACTTC. Translated, it gives CASSLGTGDLYEQYF. V usage is TRBV7-2 and J usage is TRBJ2-7; 9 bases are a match to TRBD1. Germline V gene data show CDR1 as SGHTA and CDR2 as FQGNSA. The trim removed 1 base at V and 3 bases at J, leaving 4 bases unmatched. The CDR3 extends over 15 amino acids. Using reference TRBV7-2 and TRBJ2-7 for the parts outside the CDR3, the full variable domain is GAGVSQSPSNKVTEKGKDVELRCDPISGHTALYWYRQSLGQGLEFLIYFQGNSAPDKSGLPSDRFSAERTGGSVSTLTIQRTQQEDSAVYLCASSLGTGDLYEQYFGPGTRLTVT.

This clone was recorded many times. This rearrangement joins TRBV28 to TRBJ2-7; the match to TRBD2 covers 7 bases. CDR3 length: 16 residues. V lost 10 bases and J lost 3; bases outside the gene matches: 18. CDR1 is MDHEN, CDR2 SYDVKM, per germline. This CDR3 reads CATLPASGGRVYEQYF. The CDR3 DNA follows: TGTGCCACCCTCCCCGCTAGCGGAGGACGGGTCTACGAGCAGTACTTC.

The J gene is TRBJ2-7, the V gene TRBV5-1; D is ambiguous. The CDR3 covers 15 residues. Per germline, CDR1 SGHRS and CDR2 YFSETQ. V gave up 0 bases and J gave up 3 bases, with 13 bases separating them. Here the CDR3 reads CASSLAAVSDYEQYF. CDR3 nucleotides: TGCGCCAGCAGCTTGGCTGCGGTATCCGACTACGAGCAGTACTTC.

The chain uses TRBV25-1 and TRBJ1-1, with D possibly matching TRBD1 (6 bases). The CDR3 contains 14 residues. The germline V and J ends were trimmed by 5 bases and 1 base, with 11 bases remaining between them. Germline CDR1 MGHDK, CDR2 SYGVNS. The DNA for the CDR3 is TGTGCCAGCAGTAATACAGGGTGGAACACTGAAGCTTTCTTT. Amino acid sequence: CASSNTGWNTEAFF.

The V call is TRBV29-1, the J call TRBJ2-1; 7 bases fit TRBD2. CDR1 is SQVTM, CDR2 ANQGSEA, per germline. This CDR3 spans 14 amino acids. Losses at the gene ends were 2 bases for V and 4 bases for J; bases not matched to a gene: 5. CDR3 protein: CSVEIQREYNEQFF. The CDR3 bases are TGCAGCGTTGAAATCCAGCGGGAATACAATGAGCAGTTCTTC.